The 12 T cell receptor beta chains below come from one sample, sequenced in a study of cytomegalovirus exposure and HLA in healthy donors. The PCR contained 60 Vbeta and 13 Jbeta primers. TCRdb's table, derived via immunoSEQ multiplex PCR, lists solely in-frame clones and lacks some. Of 150,000 to 200,000 clones in the sample, approximately 84% were seen once. The material sequenced was PBMCs. The origin of the receptors is a girl younger than two in good health and CMV-seronegative.

V usage is TRBV9 and J usage is TRBJ2-1, with 10 bases lining up with TRBD2. V shed 3 bases, J shed 3 bases, and the junction held 6 bases outside the gene matches. CDR3 size: 16 residues. Germline CDR1 and CDR2: SGDLS and YYNGEE. CDR3 sequence: CASSGDSGGLYNEQFF. The CDR3 region has the DNA TGTGCCAGCAGCGGAGATAGCGGGGGGCTCTACAATGAGCAGTTCTTC. The complete variable domain, with remaining parts taken from reference TRBV9 and TRBJ2-1, reads DSGVTQTPKHLITATGQRVTLRCSPRSGDLSVYWYQQSLDQGLQFLIQYYNGEERAKGNILERFSAQQFPDLHSELNLSSLELGDSALYFCASSGDSGGLYNEQFFGPGTRLTVL.

The rearrangement uses TRBV19 and TRBJ2-5; a possible D gene is TRBD1 (6 bases). The J call could be wrong; TRBJ2-7 is a better fit for the DNA end. This CDR3 region has 15 residues. CDR1 and CDR2 from the germline V gene are LNHDA and SQIVND (reference sequence). The DNA for the CDR3 is TGTGCCAGTAGTATAGTTCATGGACAGACCTACGAGCAGTACTTC. Translating gives CASSIVHGQTYEQYF.

The V gene is TRBV6-5, the J gene TRBJ1-2; TRBD1 aligns across 8 bases. The germline gives CDR1 MNHEY, CDR2 SVGAGI. After removal of 6 bases from V and 8 bases from J, the junction contained 8 bases not matched to a gene. The CDR3 spans 13 residues. CDR3 sequence reads: CASSPDRGFGYTF. CDR3 coding DNA: TGTGCCAGCAGCCCCGACAGGGGATTCGGCTACACCTTC.

For this clone: The junction differs from germline at one of its ends, possibly a read error. The V gene is TRBV5-1, the J gene TRBJ1-6; 8 bases line up with TRBD1. Germline V gene sequence: CDR1 SGHRS, CDR2 YFSETQ. The CDR3 has 16 residues. For the CDR3, the DNA is TGCGCCAGCAGTTTGGACAGGGCATCCTATAATTCACCCCTCCACTTT. It encodes CASSLDRASYNSPLHF.

The rearrangement joins TRBV5-6 to TRBJ2-5; 7 positions agree with TRBD2. Judging by the DNA end, TRBJ2-7 fits better; the J call may be wrong. CDR3 length: 15 amino acids. Germline lookup yields CDR1 SGHDT and CDR2 YYEEEE. For the CDR3, the DNA is TGTGCCAGCAGCTCGGGGGGTCGACGGGTGGACGAGCAGTACTTC. It translates to CASSSGGRRVDEQYF.

J is TRBJ1-2 and V is TRBV6-5; D is undetermined. The CDR3 contains 15 residues. Germline loops: CDR1 MNHEY, CDR2 SVGAGI. Trimming pared 0 bases from V and 6 bases from J, leaving 14 bases between. The CDR3 DNA follows: TGTGCCAGCAGTTACTCGCGTGAGGGCCTCAATGGCTACACCTTC. It specifies CASSYSREGLNGYTF.

This chain uses TRBV27 with TRBJ1-2; perhaps TRBD1 as D (6 bases). Trimming pared 6 bases from V and 2 bases from J, leaving 10 bases between. This CDR3 contains 13 residues. Germline V lookup: CDR1 MNHEY, CDR2 SMNVEV (reference sequence). As DNA, the CDR3 is TGTGCCAGCAGAGGGCAGGGGAACTATGGCTACACCTTC. Translation gives CASRGQGNYGYTF.

The rearrangement uses TRBV5-1 and TRBJ1-1; D call uncertain. Germline-derived CDR1 and CDR2 are SGHRS and YFSETQ. The CDR3 totals 17 residues. V lost 5 bases, J lost 0 bases, and 20 bases lay in between. For the CDR3, the DNA is TGCGCCAGCAGACAGACGCCCTTCCTCAGAATGAACACTGAAGCTTTCTTT. This sequence encodes CASRQTPFLRMNTEAFF.

Only one count was recorded for this clone. J is TRBJ2-3 and V is TRBV6-1; no clear D. The CDR3 length is 12 residues. The V end was cut by 5 bases, the J end by 0 bases, with 3 bases between. Germline CDR1 MNHNS, CDR2 SASEGT. DNA for the CDR3: TGTGCCAGCAGTTCTAGCACAGATACGCAGTATTTT. Residues: CASSSSTDTQYF.

This chain connects TRBV9 to TRBJ2-7; TRBD1 agrees at 7 bases. CDR1 SGDLS and CDR2 YYNGEE come from the germline V gene. V dropped 3 bases and J dropped 9; count of bases not matched to a gene: 18. The CDR3 extends over 16 amino acids. The CDR3 protein is CASSGKSDRDRVAQYF. CDR3 DNA: TGTGCCAGCAGCGGAAAAAGCGACAGGGACCGAGTAGCGCAGTACTTC. Full variable domain (remainder filled in from reference TRBV9 and TRBJ2-7): DSGVTQTPKHLITATGQRVTLRCSPRSGDLSVYWYQQSLDQGLQFLIQYYNGEERAKGNILERFSAQQFPDLHSELNLSSLELGDSALYFCASSGKSDRDRVAQYFGPGTRLTVT.

The rearrangement joins TRBV9 to TRBJ2-3; TRBD2 aligns across 12 bases. CDR1 and CDR2 from the germline V gene are SGDLS and YYNGEE. The CDR3 has 15 residues. Trimming took 9 bases from V and 2 from J; bases not matched to a gene: 7. The CDR3 spells CAMVASGRDTDTQYF. As DNA, the CDR3 is TGTGCCATGGTAGCTAGCGGGAGGGACACAGATACGCAGTATTTT.

The rearrangement links TRBV9 to TRBJ2-7; D not certain. Deletions cut 0 bases from V and 0 bases from J, with 7 bases between. This CDR3 has 14 residues. The germline V gene has CDR1 SGDLS and CDR2 YYNGEE. The CDR3 loop is CASSVEWSSYEQYF. CDR3 DNA sequence: TGTGCCAGCAGCGTAGAATGGAGCTCCTACGAGCAGTACTTC.